This T cell receptor (beta chain) originates from a study of T-cell memory formation after mild COVID-19. This clonotype was observed a few times. What it recognizes is unknown. One end of the junction fails to match germline, which may point to a read error. Study-level findings and limits: Clones that shrank (day 15 to 85) were balanced CD4/CD8, whereas later expanders leaned CD4+.

One entry per CDR3 protein results from TCRdb running MiXCR on the 5' RACE reads. The sample records over 350,000 distinct CDR3 sequences, around 24% being singletons. The material sequenced was PBMCs or a T cell subset sorted from them (not recorded which). The clonotype was recovered from an adult woman who had mild COVID-19 (a few samples of this study predate the infection). Cell type and time point are not known.

The CDR3 nucleotides read TGCAGTGCCAGAGTGCAGGGGAAGTCACCCCTCCACTTT. This translates into CSARVQGKSPLHF. The chain recombines TRBV20-1 with TRBJ1-6, with a weak D call TRBD1 (6 bases). Germline V gives CDR1 DFQATT, CDR2 SNEGSKA (reference sequence). The length of the CDR3 is 13 residues.